The 8 T cell receptor beta chains reported below all come from one sample, sequenced in a study of cytomegalovirus exposure and HLA in healthy donors. PCR involved 60 Vbeta and 13 Jbeta primers. Assay used: immunoSEQ multiplex PCR; TCRdb lists only in-frame clones, some missing. The repertoire holds roughly 120,000 clones, approximately 85% seen once, with approximately 10% in the top ten. Source material: PBMCs. The receptors derive from a male donor in good health and CMV-seropositive.

This clone was counted a single time. This sequence joins TRBV5-6 and TRBJ2-3, with 7 bases that match TRBD1. This CDR3 has 14 residues. CDR1 SGHDT and CDR2 YYEEEE come from the germline V gene. The J segment lost 2 bases and the V segment lost 4 bases, leaving 4 bases of the junction unmatched. CDR3 DNA: TGTGCCAGCAGCCGGGACAGACTCACAGATACGCAGTATTTT. Its protein is CASSRDRLTDTQYF.

This rearrangement joins TRBV7-9 to TRBJ1-4; 8 bases map to TRBD1. V lost 5 bases and J lost 0; bases outside the gene matches: 5. Germline lookup yields CDR1 SEHNR and CDR2 FQNEAQ (reference sequence). This CDR3 region has 16 residues. CDR3 residues: CASSRTGRATNEKLFF. In nucleotides, the CDR3 is TGTGCCAGCAGCCGGACAGGGAGGGCAACTAATGAAAAACTGTTTTTT.

The CDR3 here is CASSHWVEDRGQPQHF. The CDR3 nucleotides read TGCGCCAGCAGCCATTGGGTGGAGGACAGGGGTCAGCCCCAGCATTTT. The rearrangement joins TRBV4-3 to TRBJ1-5; 9 nucleotides agree with TRBD1. With V trimmed by 3 bases and J by 6 bases, 9 bases remained unmatched. CDR3 size: 16 residues. Germline CDR1 LGHNA, CDR2 YSLEER.

The chain uses TRBV7-2 and TRBJ2-1; 8 positions match TRBD1. J was trimmed by 7 bases and V by 5 bases; bases with no gene match: 10. This CDR3 has 15 amino acids. The germline V gene has CDR1 SGHTA and CDR2 FQGNSA. CDR3 DNA sequence: TGTGCCAGCAGCCTACCCCCCAGGGGGCTTAATGAGCAGTTCTTC. Encoded protein: CASSLPPRGLNEQFF.

The chain links TRBV5-8 to TRBJ1-4; tentatively, D is TRBD1 (5 bases). Germline V gene lookup returns CDR1 SGHTS and CDR2 YDEGEE. Between the trimmed V and J ends, which lost 5 bases and 7 bases, there was a span of 12 bases. This CDR3 region has 13 residues. CDR3 in amino acids: CASRYRGREKLFF. CDR3 bases: TGTGCCAGCAGGTATAGGGGTCGTGAAAAACTGTTTTTT.

In the case of this clone: An end of the junction does not agree with germline; a read error may underlie this. This rearrangement joins TRBV2 to TRBJ2-7; 13 bases line up with TRBD2. The CDR3 sequence is 13 residues long. CDR1 is SNHLY, CDR2 FYNNEI, per germline. The CDR3 spells CASRELAGGPGDF. CDR3 nucleotides: TGTGCCAGCAGGGAACTAGCGGGAGGGCCTGGGGACTTC.

This chain connects TRBV19 to TRBJ1-4; TRBD1 aligns across 11 bases. The V gene's germline CDR1 is LNHDA and CDR2 SQIVND (reference sequence). The CDR3 contains 14 residues. Trimming removed 6 bases from V and 7 bases from J; junction bases left unmatched: 4. The CDR3 DNA is TGTGCCAGTAGCCGCGGGACAGGGGGTGAAAAACTGTTTTTT. The encoded protein is CASSRGTGGEKLFF.

The chain is built from TRBV6-5 and TRBJ1-6; 7 bases are shared with TRBD1. V lost 1 base and J lost 5; bases outside the gene matches: 5. Germline CDR1 MNHEY, CDR2 SVGAGI. The CDR3 is 16 residues long. CDR3 sequence reads: CASSYFQGVNNSPLHF. The CDR3 nucleotides read TGTGCCAGCAGTTACTTCCAGGGGGTCAATAATTCACCCCTCCACTTT.